This T cell receptor (beta chain) was sequenced during a study of T cell changes during pregnancy in multiple sclerosis. Data came from immunoSEQ multiplex PCR; TCRdb stores just in-frame clones and leaves some out. The profile shows about 68,000 clones, about 90% of them singletons. Trimming at V came to 1 base and at J to 8 bases, leaving 5 bases not matched to a gene. Germline V gives CDR1 MDHEN, CDR2 SYDVKM. The CDR3 runs to 15 residues. Sample: peripheral blood, taken in the second trimester of pregnancy. The chain joins TRBV28 to TRBJ1-6, with 7 bases fitting TRBD1. The clonotype comes from a female donor in good health, enrolled as a control in a pregnancy study. The CDR3 region has the DNA TGTGCCAGCAGTTTATTGGGACAGCCCTATTCACCCCTCCACTTT. Protein: CASSLLGQPYSPLHF.